This T cell receptor (beta chain) stems from a study of shared clonotypes between healthy human individuals (dated by TCRdb to 2018 to 2021). With respect to the entire study: The cohort comprised a couple of women and a few men aged 18 to 49 years. Each donor's leukapheresis produced roughly between roughly 0.85 and 10 billion PBMCs. Libraries were prepared and TCR repertoires were sequenced by different laboratories using diverse techniques, in order to increase sequencing depth and limit assay-specific biases. The study deeply sequenced blood TCR repertoires of five healthy adults to estimate repertoire size and the extent of clonotype sharing between individuals. Beyond this particular receptor, the publication reports: Based on pairwise subsampling, the degree of clonotype sharing among donors was expected to be affected by sequencing depth. Sampling was restricted to blood, and TCR repertoires in tissue are likely to differ from TCR repertoires in blood. The genetic and exposure-history diversity represented was limited by the small number of donors.

TCR CDR3 regions were amplified from genomic DNA by multiplex PCR using the deep immunoSEQ assay. Genomic DNA extracted from each cell subset was distributed evenly over all wells of several immunoSEQ 96-well plates, and each plate served as one replicate. For unsorted PBMC, 250 to 350 ng genomic DNA, equal to tens of thousands of T cell genomes, was loaded into each replicate PCR. Unsorted PBMC genomic DNA was sequenced across ten immunoSEQ deep assay plates. The purified libraries were quantified using a Qubit 3.0 fluorometer, sized with a Bioanalyzer 2100, and then quantified again using the KAPA Library Quantification kit. Every immunoSEQ 96-well plate was sequenced on a separate single-read 150-cycle Illumina NextSeq 550 flow cell. In the paper's pipeline: Because the immunoSEQ output included only junctional sequences and no quality scores, the filtering could not be the same as the filtering used for full-length reads. To assign V/J genes and CDR3, sequences were annotated against IMGT germline references using PyIR, a Python wrapper for IgBLAST v1.9. Reads were filtered out if the reads had weak V/J assignments (E-value above 1e-6), no CDR3, stop codons, out-of-frame junctions, or ambiguous translated residues. V3J clonotypes were defined by identical inferred V gene, J gene, and CDR3 amino acid sequence. The percentage overlap between two repertoires was calculated by dividing the number of shared unique clonotypes by the size of the smaller repertoire. Repertoire richness was assessed with RTK rarefaction, the Chao1 estimator, and Recon v2.1 estimates of unobserved clonotypes. Held by TCRdb, this immuneACCESS table contains in-frame sequences only and omits some clones. Under half of the omission traces to an unresolved V gene where checked; the cause of the rest is unknown. That table supplies the V and J calls and clone size; D and trimming were determined from the DNA. This sample has roughly 500,000 clones in its table, and around 78% of those were observed once. The top ten clonotypes cover about an eighth of the sample.

Concerning this clone: The specificity of this receptor is unknown. Base qualities are not at hand, and no much larger clone is one base apart.

Including the terminal cysteine and phenylalanine, the CDR3 comprises 16 residues. Only the CDR3 part of the read is kept: 48 bases, read in frame from the first base. Per the germline V gene (reference sequence), LNHDA is the CDR1 and SQIVND is the CDR2. V was cut back by 8 bases and J by 7 bases, leaving a gap of 24 bases between them. Donors were healthy HIV-negative adults with no recently reported acute infections or vaccinations. Every donor was a Caucasian adult living in Nashville, Tennessee, USA. For unsorted samples, about 87 million PBMCs were counted, and genomic DNA was extracted using the QIAamp DNA Blood Mini kit. Blood was obtained by leukapheresis, after which PBMCs were separated by Ficoll-Histopaque density gradient centrifugation and cryopreserved in liquid nitrogen vapor phase.

This receptor was obtained from a woman between 40 and 50 years old in good health. Some clones in this sample may be carry-over from other donors' samples. Material: PBMCs. The chain was built from TRBV19 and TRBJ1-5; the D gene is perhaps TRBD1, on 6 matching bases. At the DNA level, the sequence is TGTGCCAGTGCCCTATGGGGAGCAGGGGAAGGGCAGCCCCAGCATTTT. Its translation is CASALWGAGEGQPQHF.